This TCR beta chain was sequenced in a study of cytomegalovirus exposure and HLA in healthy donors. CDR3 length equals 15 residues. J was trimmed by 7 bases and V by 3 bases; bases with no gene match: 9. Germline CDR1 is GTSNPN and CDR2 is SVGIG (reference sequence). Donors counted as nominally healthy when sampled, yet unrecorded immune exposures were likely. Study observations and caveats: Using the classifier, cytomegalovirus status was reportedly diagnosed with high specificity and sensitivity. Many donors carried some public TCRs, although rarity characterized most TCR sequences.

The PCR was carried out with 60 Vbeta primers and 13 Jbeta primers. Generated by immunoSEQ multiplex PCR, the TCRdb table keeps only in-frame clones and is missing some. The data contain fewer than 250,000 clones, approximately 80% of them singletons. In the case of this clone: As yet, its antigen is unknown.

Sequenced material: PBMCs. This TCR was recovered from a woman in her thirties or forties in good health and CMV-seronegative. This chain links TRBV30 with TRBJ1-6; 7 bases agree with TRBD1. The CDR3 nucleotides read TGTGCCTGGAGAACTACCGGGACAGAAAATTCACCCCTCCACTTT. Amino acids: CAWRTTGTENSPLHF.